This TCR beta chain was recorded in a study of blood T cell repertoires in COVID-19. V was cut by 4 bases and J by 5 bases, with 12 bases left in between. The CDR3 length is 13 residues. The germline CDR1 and CDR2 sequences are LNHNV and YYDKDF (reference sequence). The recovered donors of Cohort 3 showed two negative PCRs, clearance, or symptom resolution. The authors' processing: The assay estimated nucleated cells by amplifying reference gene primers. Sequenced by immunoSEQ multiplex PCR; TCRdb stores in-frame clones only, minus some. Clone size and the V and J calls come from that table; the DNA yielded D and trimming. This table has some 490,000 clones, approximately 86% appearing once.

This receptor was obtained from a woman aged 60-70 years who had recovered from COVID-19. Sequencing input: PBMCs or T cells enriched from blood (not recorded which). This chain connects TRBV15 to TRBJ2-7; D is unclear. The CDR3 protein is CATSKDPPDEQYF. CDR3 sequence (DNA): TGTGCCACCAGCAAAGATCCCCCTGACGAGCAGTACTTC.